This TCR beta chain is from a study of long-term antiretroviral therapy in people with HIV. At the level of the study: About a decade before 2015, the earliest samples were taken when ART was typically delayed. Findings of the study overall: Relative to control repertoires, HIV repertoires exhibited narrower CDR3 length ranges.

An immunoSEQ assay, version v3.0, was performed at survey level. Profiled with immunoSEQ multiplex PCR; TCRdb holds only in-frame clones, not every one. This sample has 30,000 to 40,000 clones, with around 74% found just once. Unmatched junction bases numbered 19, after V lost 4 bases and J lost 2 bases. CDR3 length equals 20 residues. Germline V CDR1 and CDR2: MGHRA, YSYEKL. Concerning this clone itself: Its target is not known.

This clonotype was obtained from a man aged 45-60 years with HIV. The chain links TRBV4-1 to TRBJ2-7; 11 bases match TRBD2. The sequenced sample was unsorted PBMCs, obtained 3 years after starting antiretroviral therapy. In DNA form, the CDR3 reads TGCGCCAGCAGCCGACTAAGACTAGCGGGGACCGGAGGGCGACCCTACGAGCAGTACTTC. Protein: CASSRLRLAGTGGRPYEQYF.